The 16 T cell receptor beta chains reported below all come from one sample, sequenced in a study of PD-1 blockade in mismatch repair-deficient tumors. Measured with immunoSEQ multiplex PCR; TCRdb has only the in-frame clones, and not every one. The table has about 16,000 clones, 84% seen once. This sample comprised PBMCs, obtained before pembrolizumab treatment. All receptors come from an adult with mismatch repair-deficient cancer.

The chain combines TRBV5-4 with TRBJ2-7; D possibly corresponds to TRBD1 (6 bases). The CDR3 spans 13 residues. Germline assignment: CDR1 SGHNT and CDR2 YYREEE (reference sequence). Trimming cost V 4 bases and J 5 bases, with 13 bases left between them. The CDR3 region is CASSRHTGNEQYF. CDR3 bases: TGTGCCAGCAGCCGTCATACAGGGAACGAGCAGTACTTC.

The chain joins TRBV7-8 to TRBJ2-3; possibly TRBD1 for D (6 bases). The CDR3 covers 14 residues. The ends were cut back, 4 bases at V and 0 bases at J, with 8 bases in the middle. Germline values: CDR1 SGHVS, CDR2 FQNEAQ. The CDR3 DNA reads as TGTGCCAGCAGCTGGACAGAGAGCACAGATACGCAGTATTTT. This translates into CASSWTESTDTQYF.

The gene calls are TRBV6-5 and TRBJ2-1; D is perhaps TRBD1 (5 bases). The CDR3 consists of 14 residues. The V end was cut by 2 bases, the J end by 3 bases, with 8 bases between. Germline V gives CDR1 MNHEY, CDR2 SVGAGI. CDR3 protein: CASSYQGHYNEQFF. CDR3 nucleotide sequence: TGTGCCAGCAGTTACCAGGGCCACTACAATGAGCAGTTCTTC.

The rearrangement uses TRBV19 and TRBJ2-1; 15 bases match TRBD2. The CDR3 runs 17 residues. V lost 5 bases, J lost 9 bases, and 11 bases stayed unmatched. Germline V gene sequence: CDR1 LNHDA, CDR2 SQIVND (reference sequence). The CDR3 loop reads CASSALGTSGRRVEQFF. CDR3 DNA sequence: TGTGCCAGTAGTGCCCTAGGGACTAGCGGGAGGAGAGTTGAGCAGTTCTTC.

The chain carries TRBV28 and TRBJ2-7, with 11 bases aligning to TRBD2. Germline V CDR1 and CDR2: MDHEN, SYDVKM. After removal of 6 bases from V and 0 bases from J, the junction contained 4 bases not matched to a gene. This CDR3 is 15 amino acids long. CDR3 in DNA: TGTGCCAGCAGCAGAACTAGCGGGAGCTCCTACGAGCAGTACTTC. Translation: CASSRTSGSSYEQYF.

This rearrangement joins TRBV7-9 to TRBJ1-1; 8 positions agree with TRBD1. Germline trimming cut 8 bases from V and 1 base from J; bases unmatched to any gene: 0. Germline V gene data show CDR1 as SEHNR and CDR2 as FQNEAQ (reference sequence). This CDR3 is built from 12 residues. The DNA of the CDR3 is TGTGCCAGCGGGACAGGGAACACTGAAGCTTTCTTT. This sequence encodes CASGTGNTEAFF.

The chain combines TRBV6-1 with TRBJ2-7, with 7 bases identical to TRBD1. Unmatched junction bases numbered 0, after V lost 1 base and J lost 0 bases. This CDR3 has 14 amino acids. Germline V lookup: CDR1 MNHNS, CDR2 SASEGT. CDR3 loop: CASSEGDSSYEQYF. CDR3 nucleotides: TGTGCCAGCAGTGAAGGGGACAGCTCCTACGAGCAGTACTTC.

This clone was detected a few times. CDR3 sequence reads: CASSDRWTIRV. CDR3 bases: TGTGCCAGCAGTGATCGATGGACAATCAGGGTC. V is TRBV6-1 and J is TRBJ2-7; the D gene is possibly TRBD1 (5 bases). Germline values: CDR1 MNHNS, CDR2 SASEGT. This CDR3 comprises 11 residues.

The genes are TRBV5-8 and TRBJ2-7, with TRBD2 identical over 12 bases. The CDR3 is 18 residues long. The J segment lost 3 bases and the V segment lost 0 bases, leaving 10 bases of the junction unmatched. Germline lookup yields CDR1 SGHTS and CDR2 YDEGEE. The CDR3 reads CASSLGLAGGPNFYEQYF. CDR3 nucleotide sequence: TGTGCCAGCAGCTTGGGGCTAGCGGGAGGGCCGAATTTCTACGAGCAGTACTTC.

This rearrangement joins TRBV6-1 to TRBJ2-2, with no clear D. CDR1 and CDR2 (germline): MNHNS, SASEGT. The CDR3 loop spans 14 amino acids. V lost 6 bases and J lost 4, with 12 bases in between. The CDR3 nucleotides are TGTGCCAGCAGAACCCCAGGCAGCACCGGGGAGCTGTTTTTT. Translating it yields CASRTPGSTGELFF.

This chain uses TRBV2 with TRBJ2-5; D is possibly TRBD2 (5 bases). This CDR3 has 15 residues. Trimming cost V 7 bases and J 6 bases, with 21 bases left between them. Germline V gene sequence: CDR1 SNHLY, CDR2 FYNNEI. CDR3 sequence: CASNGGEGTKKTQYF. CDR3 coding DNA: TGTGCCAGCAATGGAGGAGAGGGTACCAAGAAGACCCAGTACTTC. The full variable domain, its missing parts supplied by reference TRBV2 and TRBJ2-5, is EPEVTQTPSHQVTQMGQEVILRCVPISNHLYFYWYRQILGQKVEFLVSFYNNEISEKSEIFDDQFSVERPDGSNFTLKIRSTKLEDSAMYFCASNGGEGTKKTQYFGPGTRLLVL.

The chain couples TRBV10-3 to TRBJ2-2; D gene uncertain. The CDR3 runs to 12 residues. The germline gives CDR1 ENHRY, CDR2 SYGVKD. The germline V and J ends were trimmed by 10 bases and 1 base, with 7 bases remaining between them. The CDR3 DNA follows: TGTGCCACTGGAGAGAACACCGGGGAGCTGTTTTTT. Translation gives CATGENTGELFF.

The CDR3 sequence is CASSPDANTIYF. The CDR3 coding sequence is TGTGCCAGCTCACCGGACGCAAACACCATATATTTT. The rearrangement joins TRBV18 to TRBJ1-3; D is unresolved. Germline V gene sequence: CDR1 KGHSH, CDR2 LQKENI. This CDR3 is 12 amino acids long. With 3 bases removed from V and 6 bases from J, the gap between germline ends came to 6 bases.

J is TRBJ2-1 and V is TRBV7-2, with 9 bases aligning to TRBD2. Germline V gene data show CDR1 as SGHTA and CDR2 as FQGNSA. V lost 2 bases to trimming and J lost 12 bases; unmatched junction nucleotides: 8. CDR3 length equals 14 residues. The CDR3 protein is CASSLRSGSEVQFF. The CDR3 DNA reads TGTGCCAGCAGCTTACGTAGCGGGAGCGAAGTGCAGTTCTTC. Full variable domain (missing parts from reference TRBV7-2 and TRBJ2-1): GAGVSQSPSNKVTEKGKDVELRCDPISGHTALYWYRQSLGQGLEFLIYFQGNSAPDKSGLPSDRFSAERTGGSVSTLTIQRTQQEDSAVYLCASSLRSGSEVQFFGPGTRLTVL.

In its sample, this clone ranks as large. The V and J genes are TRBV25-1 and TRBJ2-2; D tentatively reads TRBD1 or TRBD2 (5 bases each). V was trimmed by 3 bases and J by 3 bases, leaving 8 bases between them. The germline gives CDR1 MGHDK, CDR2 SYGVNS. The length of the CDR3 is 14 residues. The CDR3 coding sequence is TGTGCCAGCAGTGACGGGACCCACACCGGGGAGCTGTTTTTT. It is translated as CASSDGTHTGELFF.

This chain connects TRBV6-6 to TRBJ2-3, with D unresolved. This CDR3 has 13 residues. From germline, CDR1 is MNHNY and CDR2 SVGAGI (reference sequence). Deletions cut 5 bases from V and 1 base from J, with 7 bases between. CDR3 DNA sequence: TGTGCCAGCAGTATGGACGGCACAGATACGCAGTATTTT. This codes for CASSMDGTDTQYF.